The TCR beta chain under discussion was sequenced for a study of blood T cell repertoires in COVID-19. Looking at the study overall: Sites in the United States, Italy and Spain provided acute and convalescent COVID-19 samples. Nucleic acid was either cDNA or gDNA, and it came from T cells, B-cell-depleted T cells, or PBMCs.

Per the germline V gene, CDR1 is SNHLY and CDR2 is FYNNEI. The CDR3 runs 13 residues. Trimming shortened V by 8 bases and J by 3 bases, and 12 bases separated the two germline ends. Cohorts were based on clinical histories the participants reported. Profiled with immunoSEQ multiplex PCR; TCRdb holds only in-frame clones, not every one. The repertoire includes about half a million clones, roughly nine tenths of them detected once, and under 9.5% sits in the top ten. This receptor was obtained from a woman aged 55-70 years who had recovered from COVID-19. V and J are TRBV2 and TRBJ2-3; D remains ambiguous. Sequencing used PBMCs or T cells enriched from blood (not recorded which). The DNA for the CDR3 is TGTGCCAGCTCCTACTATCAGACAGATACGCAGTATTTT. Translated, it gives CASSYYQTDTQYF.